The clone carrying this TCR beta chain has ten or more counts. Its specificity is not known. This entry is derived from a study of T cells in Graves' hyperthyroidism and ophthalmopathy. Study-wide points: By a 13 V-J model, ophthalmopathy was set apart from stable hyperthyroidism. Ophthalmopathy onset followed model prediction by a median approximately seven months.

CDR3 length equals 13 residues. CDR1 and CDR2 from the germline V gene are MNHEY and SMNVEV (reference sequence). V was trimmed by 5 bases and J by 6 bases, leaving 12 bases between them. RNA transcripts provided the source from which TCR beta CDR3 regions were amplified. Researchers ran a first-round RT-PCR on the TCR CDR3 using the HTBI primer set. TCRdb re-called the multiplex PCR reads through MiXCR, storing one row per CDR3 protein. The data show fewer than 400,000 distinct CDR3 sequences, 15% to 18% seen once. The authors took PBMCs from over 8.5 ml fresh peripheral blood. Sequenced sample: blood. The chain recombines TRBV27 with TRBJ2-3; D unclear. This clonotype originated in a young woman with Graves' hyperthyroidism that later progressed to Graves' ophthalmopathy. CDR3 region: CASSPQSSDTQYF. The CDR3 bases are TGTGCCAGCAGTCCGCAGAGCTCGGATACGCAGTATTTT.